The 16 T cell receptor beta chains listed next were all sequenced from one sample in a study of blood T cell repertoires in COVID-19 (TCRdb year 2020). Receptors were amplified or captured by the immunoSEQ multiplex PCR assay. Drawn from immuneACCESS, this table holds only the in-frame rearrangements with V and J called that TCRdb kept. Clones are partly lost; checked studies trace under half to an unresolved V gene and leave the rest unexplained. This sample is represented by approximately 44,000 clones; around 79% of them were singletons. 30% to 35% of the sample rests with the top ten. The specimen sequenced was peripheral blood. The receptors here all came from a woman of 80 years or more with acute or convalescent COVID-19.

This CDR3 reads CASSFRSNTEAFF. Written as DNA, the CDR3 is TGTGCCAGCAGTTTCCGTAGTAACACTGAAGCTTTCTTT. This rearrangement joins TRBV2 to TRBJ1-1; no reliable D call. The CDR3 is made up of 13 amino acids. Germline V gene lookup returns CDR1 SNHLY and CDR2 FYNNEI. V lost 5 bases, J lost 2 bases, and 9 bases lay in between.

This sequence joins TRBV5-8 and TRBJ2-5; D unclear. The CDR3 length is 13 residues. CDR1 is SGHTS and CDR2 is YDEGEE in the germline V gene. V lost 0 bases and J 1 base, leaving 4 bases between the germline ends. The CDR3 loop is CASSLVGQETQYF. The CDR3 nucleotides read TGTGCCAGCAGCTTGGTCGGCCAAGAGACCCAGTACTTC.

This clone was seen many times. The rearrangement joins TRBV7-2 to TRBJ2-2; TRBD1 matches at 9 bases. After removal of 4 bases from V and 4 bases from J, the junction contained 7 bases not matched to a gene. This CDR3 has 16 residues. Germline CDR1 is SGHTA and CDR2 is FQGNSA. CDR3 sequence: CASSSVQGAPTGELFF. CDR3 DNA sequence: TGTGCCAGCAGCTCGGTACAGGGGGCGCCCACCGGGGAGCTGTTTTTT.

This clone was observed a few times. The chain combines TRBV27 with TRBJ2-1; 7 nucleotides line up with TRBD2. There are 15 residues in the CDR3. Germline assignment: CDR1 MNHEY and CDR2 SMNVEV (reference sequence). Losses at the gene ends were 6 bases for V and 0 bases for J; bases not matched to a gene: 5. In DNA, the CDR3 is TGTGCCAGCAGGCCGCAGCGGGACTCCTACAATGAGCAGTTCTTC. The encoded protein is CASRPQRDSYNEQFF.

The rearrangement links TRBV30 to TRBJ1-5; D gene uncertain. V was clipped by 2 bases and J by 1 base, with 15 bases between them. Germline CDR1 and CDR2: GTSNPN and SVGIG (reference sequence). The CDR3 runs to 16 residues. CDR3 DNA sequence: TGTGCCTGGAGTCGTGAGACTGCGAGGAGCAATCAGCCCCAGCATTTT. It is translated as CAWSRETARSNQPQHF.

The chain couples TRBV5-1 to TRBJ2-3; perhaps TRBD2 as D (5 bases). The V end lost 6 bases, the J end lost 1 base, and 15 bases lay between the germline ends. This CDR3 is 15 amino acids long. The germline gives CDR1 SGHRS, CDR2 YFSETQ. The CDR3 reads CASTPGSTGTDTQYF. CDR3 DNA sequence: TGCGCCAGCACCCCGGGGTCAACGGGCACAGATACGCAGTATTTT.

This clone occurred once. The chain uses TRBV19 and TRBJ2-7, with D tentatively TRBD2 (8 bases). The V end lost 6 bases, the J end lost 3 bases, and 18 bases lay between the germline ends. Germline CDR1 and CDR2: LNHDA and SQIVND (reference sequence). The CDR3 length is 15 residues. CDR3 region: CASSPVAGQNYEQYF. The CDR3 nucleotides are TGTGCCAGTAGCCCCGTAGCGGGACAGAACTACGAGCAGTACTTC. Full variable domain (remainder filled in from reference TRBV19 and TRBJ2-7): DGGITQSPKYLFRKEGQNVTLSCEQNLNHDAMYWYRQDPGQGLRLIYYSQIVNDFQKGDIAEGYSVSREKKESFPLTVTSAQKNPTAFYLCASSPVAGQNYEQYFGPGTRLTVT.

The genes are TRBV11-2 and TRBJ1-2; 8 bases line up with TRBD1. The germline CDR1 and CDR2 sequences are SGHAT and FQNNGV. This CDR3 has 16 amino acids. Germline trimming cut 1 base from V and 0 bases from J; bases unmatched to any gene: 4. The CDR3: CASSLVGGQANYGYTF. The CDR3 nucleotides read TGTGCCAGCAGCTTAGTGGGGGGACAGGCTAACTATGGCTACACCTTC.

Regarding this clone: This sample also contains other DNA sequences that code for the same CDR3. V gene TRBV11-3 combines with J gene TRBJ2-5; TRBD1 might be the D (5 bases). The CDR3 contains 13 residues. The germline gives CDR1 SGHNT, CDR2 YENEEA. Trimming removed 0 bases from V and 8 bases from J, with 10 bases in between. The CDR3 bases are TGTGCCAGCAGCTTAGAAGGCAGGGAAACCCAGTACTTC. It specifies CASSLEGRETQYF.

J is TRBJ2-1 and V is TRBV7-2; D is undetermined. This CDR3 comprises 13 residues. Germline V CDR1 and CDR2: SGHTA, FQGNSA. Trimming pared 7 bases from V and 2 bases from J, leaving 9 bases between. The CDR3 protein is CASTNKAYNEQFF. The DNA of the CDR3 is TGTGCCAGCACCAACAAAGCCTACAATGAGCAGTTCTTC.

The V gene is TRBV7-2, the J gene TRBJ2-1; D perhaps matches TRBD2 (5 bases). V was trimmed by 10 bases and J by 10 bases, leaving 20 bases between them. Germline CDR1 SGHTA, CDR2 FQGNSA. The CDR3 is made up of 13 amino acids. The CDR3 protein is CATSRAFGWEQFF. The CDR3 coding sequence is TGTGCCACGTCGAGGGCCTTTGGTTGGGAGCAGTTCTTC.

The CDR3 is CASSPSRGSGRPEQYF. The CDR3 region has the DNA TGTGCCAGCTCACCATCCCGCGGTAGCGGGAGGCCTGAGCAGTACTTC. The chain links TRBV18 to TRBJ2-7; TRBD2 matches 10 bases. CDR1 is KGHSH and CDR2 is LQKENI in the germline V gene. CDR3 length: 16 residues. V lost 2 bases, J lost 7 bases, and 11 bases stayed unmatched.

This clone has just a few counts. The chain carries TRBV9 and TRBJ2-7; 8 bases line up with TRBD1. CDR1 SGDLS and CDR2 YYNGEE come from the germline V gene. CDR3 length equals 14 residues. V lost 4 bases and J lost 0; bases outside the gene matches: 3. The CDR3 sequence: CASSKQGDSYEQYF. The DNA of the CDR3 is TGTGCCAGCAGCAAACAGGGGGACTCCTACGAGCAGTACTTC.

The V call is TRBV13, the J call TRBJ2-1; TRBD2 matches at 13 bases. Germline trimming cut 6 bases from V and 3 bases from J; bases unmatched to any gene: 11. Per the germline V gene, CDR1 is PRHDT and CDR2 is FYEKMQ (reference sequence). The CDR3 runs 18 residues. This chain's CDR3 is CASRLTSGRAYVYNEQFF. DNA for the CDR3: TGTGCCAGCAGGTTAACTAGCGGGAGGGCCTATGTCTACAATGAGCAGTTCTTC.

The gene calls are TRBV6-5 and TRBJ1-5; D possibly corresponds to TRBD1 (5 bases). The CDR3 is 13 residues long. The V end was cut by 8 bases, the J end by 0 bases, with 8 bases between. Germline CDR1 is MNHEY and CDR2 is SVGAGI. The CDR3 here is CASLDSSNQPQHF. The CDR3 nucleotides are TGTGCCAGCCTAGACAGTAGCAATCAGCCCCAGCATTTT.

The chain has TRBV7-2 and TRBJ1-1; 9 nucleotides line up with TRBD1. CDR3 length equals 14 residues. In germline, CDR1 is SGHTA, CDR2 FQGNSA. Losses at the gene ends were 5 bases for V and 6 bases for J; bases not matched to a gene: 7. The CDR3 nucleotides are TGTGCCAGCAGCCGCCGGACAGGGGAGGCTGAAGCTTTCTTT. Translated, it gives CASSRRTGEAEAFF.